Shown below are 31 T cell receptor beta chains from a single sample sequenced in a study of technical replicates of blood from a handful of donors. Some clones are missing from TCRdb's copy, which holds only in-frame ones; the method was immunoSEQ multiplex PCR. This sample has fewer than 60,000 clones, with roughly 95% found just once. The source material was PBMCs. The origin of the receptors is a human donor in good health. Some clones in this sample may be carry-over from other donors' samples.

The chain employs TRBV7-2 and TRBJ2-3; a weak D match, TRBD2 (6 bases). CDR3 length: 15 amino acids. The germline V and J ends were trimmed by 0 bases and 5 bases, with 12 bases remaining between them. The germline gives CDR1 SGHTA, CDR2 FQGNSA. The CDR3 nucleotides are TGTGCCAGCAGCTTAGCGGGGGGATCAGGAGATACGCAGTATTTT. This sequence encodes CASSLAGGSGDTQYF.

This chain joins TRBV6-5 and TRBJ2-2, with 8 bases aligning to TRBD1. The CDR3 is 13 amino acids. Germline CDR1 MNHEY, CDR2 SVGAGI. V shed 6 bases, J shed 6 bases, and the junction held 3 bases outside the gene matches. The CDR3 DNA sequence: TGTGCCAGCAGGACAGGGGACGCCGGGGAGCTGTTTTTT. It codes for CASRTGDAGELFF.

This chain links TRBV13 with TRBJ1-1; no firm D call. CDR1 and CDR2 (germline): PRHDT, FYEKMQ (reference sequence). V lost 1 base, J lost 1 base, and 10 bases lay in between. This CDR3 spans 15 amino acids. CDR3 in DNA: TGTGCCAGCAGCTTAGTTCTAGGTCAGAACACTGAAGCTTTCTTT. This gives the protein CASSLVLGQNTEAFF.

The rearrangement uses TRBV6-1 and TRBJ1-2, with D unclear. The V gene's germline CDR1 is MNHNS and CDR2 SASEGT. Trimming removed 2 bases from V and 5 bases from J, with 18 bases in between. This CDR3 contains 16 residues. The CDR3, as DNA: TGTGCCAGCAGTGAACTTAGGACGGGAGGTCCTTATGGCTACACCTTC. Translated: CASSELRTGGPYGYTF.

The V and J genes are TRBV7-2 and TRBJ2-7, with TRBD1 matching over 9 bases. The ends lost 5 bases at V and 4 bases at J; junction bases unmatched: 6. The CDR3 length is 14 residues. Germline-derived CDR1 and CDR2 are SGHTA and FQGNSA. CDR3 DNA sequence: TGTGCCAGCAGCCGAGACAGGGGGTCGTACGAGCAGTACTTC. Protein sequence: CASSRDRGSYEQYF.

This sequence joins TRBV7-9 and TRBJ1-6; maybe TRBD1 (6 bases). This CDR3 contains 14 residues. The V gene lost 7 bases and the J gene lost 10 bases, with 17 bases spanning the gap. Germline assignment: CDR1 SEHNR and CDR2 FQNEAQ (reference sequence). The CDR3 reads CASTGAGGESPLHF. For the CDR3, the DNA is TGTGCCAGCACCGGGGCGGGGGGCGAGTCACCCCTCCACTTT.

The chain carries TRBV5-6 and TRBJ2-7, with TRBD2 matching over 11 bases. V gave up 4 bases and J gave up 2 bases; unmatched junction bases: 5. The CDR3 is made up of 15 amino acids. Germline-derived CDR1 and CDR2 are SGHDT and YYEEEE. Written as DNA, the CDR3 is TGTGCCAGCAGCCGGCTAGCGGGGGGAACCTACGAGCAGTACTTC. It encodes CASSRLAGGTYEQYF.

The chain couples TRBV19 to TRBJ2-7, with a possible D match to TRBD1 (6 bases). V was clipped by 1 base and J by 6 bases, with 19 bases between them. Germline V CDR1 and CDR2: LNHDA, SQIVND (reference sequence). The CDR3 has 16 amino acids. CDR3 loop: CASSIGVRPGVSEQYF. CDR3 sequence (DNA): TGTGCCAGTAGTATAGGAGTACGGCCAGGGGTAAGCGAGCAGTACTTC.

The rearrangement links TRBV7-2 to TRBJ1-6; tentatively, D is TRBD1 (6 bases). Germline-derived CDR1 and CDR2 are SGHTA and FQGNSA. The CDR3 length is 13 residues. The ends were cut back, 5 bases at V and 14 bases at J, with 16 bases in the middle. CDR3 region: CASSANQGLTLHF. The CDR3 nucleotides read TGTGCCAGCAGCGCAAACCAGGGGCTCACCCTCCACTTT.

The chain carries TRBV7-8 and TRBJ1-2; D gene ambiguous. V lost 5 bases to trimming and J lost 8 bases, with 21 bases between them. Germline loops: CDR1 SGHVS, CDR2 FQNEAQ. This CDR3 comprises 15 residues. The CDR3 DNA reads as TGTGCCAGCAGCCCACAACTTTTGGATCCTAGGGGCTACACCTTC. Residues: CASSPQLLDPRGYTF.

This chain's CDR3 is CASSPEGALSGYGYTF. In DNA, the CDR3 is TGTGCCAGCAGCCCAGAAGGGGCTCTTTCGGGCTATGGCTACACCTTC. The gene calls are TRBV7-9 and TRBJ1-2; TRBD1 might be the D (5 bases). Germline lookup yields CDR1 SEHNR and CDR2 FQNEAQ (reference sequence). The CDR3 has 16 amino acids. Trimming took off 5 bases at V and 4 bases at J, with 20 bases between the two ends.

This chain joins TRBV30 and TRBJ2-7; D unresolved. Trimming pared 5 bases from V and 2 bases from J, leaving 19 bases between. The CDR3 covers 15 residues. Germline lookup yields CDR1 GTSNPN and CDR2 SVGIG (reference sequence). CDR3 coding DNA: TGTGCCTGGTCCCCGATTGGCGGTACTACCTACGAGCAGTACTTC. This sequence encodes CAWSPIGGTTYEQYF.

CDR3 residues: CASSIGDRRAYSSNQPQHF. The DNA of the CDR3 is TGTGCCAGTAGTATAGGGGACAGAAGGGCCTACTCGAGCAATCAGCCCCAGCATTTT. V and J are TRBV19 and TRBJ1-5; 7 bases are a match to TRBD1. This CDR3 comprises 19 residues. With 1 base clipped from V and 1 base from J, the junction kept 13 bases outside the gene matches. CDR1 LNHDA and CDR2 SQIVND come from the germline V gene (reference sequence).

This CDR3 is CASSPGHSGTYEQYF. CDR3 DNA sequence: TGTGCCAGCAGCCCCGGACATTCAGGGACCTACGAGCAGTACTTC. The chain has TRBV7-6 and TRBJ2-7, with TRBD1 as a possible D gene (5 bases). The CDR3 loop spans 15 amino acids. V was cut by 5 bases and J by 2 bases, with 16 bases left in between. Germline V gene data show CDR1 as SGHVS and CDR2 as FNYEAQ.

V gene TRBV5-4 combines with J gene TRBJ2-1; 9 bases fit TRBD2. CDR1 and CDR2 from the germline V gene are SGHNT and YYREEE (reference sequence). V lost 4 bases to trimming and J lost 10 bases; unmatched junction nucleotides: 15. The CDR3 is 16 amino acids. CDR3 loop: CASSGKRAGGLGEQFF. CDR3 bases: TGTGCCAGCAGCGGTAAAAGGGCGGGGGGGTTAGGCGAGCAGTTCTTC. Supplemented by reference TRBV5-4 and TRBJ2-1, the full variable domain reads ETGVTQSPTHLIKTRGQQVTLRCSSQSGHNTVSWYQQALGQGPQFIFQYYREEENGRGNFPPRFSGLQFPNYSSELNVNALELDDSALYLCASSGKRAGGLGEQFFGPGTRLTVL.

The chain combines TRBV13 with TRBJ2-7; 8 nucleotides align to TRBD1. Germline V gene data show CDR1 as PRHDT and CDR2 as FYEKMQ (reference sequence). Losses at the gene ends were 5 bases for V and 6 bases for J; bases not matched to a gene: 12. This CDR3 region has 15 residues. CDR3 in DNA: TGTGCCAGCAGCCGAACAAGACAGGGGCAATCCGAGCAGTACTTC. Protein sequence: CASSRTRQGQSEQYF. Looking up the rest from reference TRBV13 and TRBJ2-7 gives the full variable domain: AAGVIQSPRHLIKEKRETATLKCYPIPRHDTVYWYQQGPGQDPQFLISFYEKMQSDKGSIPDRFSAQQFSDYHSELNMSSLELGDSALYFCASSRTRQGQSEQYFGPGTRLTVT.

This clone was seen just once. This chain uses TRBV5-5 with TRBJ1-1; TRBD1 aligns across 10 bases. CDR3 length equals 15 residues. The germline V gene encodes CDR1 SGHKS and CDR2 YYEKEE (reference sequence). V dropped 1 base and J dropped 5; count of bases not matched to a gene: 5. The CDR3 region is CASSLRQGAQTEAFF. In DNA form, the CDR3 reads TGTGCCAGCAGCTTGAGACAGGGGGCGCAGACTGAAGCTTTCTTT.

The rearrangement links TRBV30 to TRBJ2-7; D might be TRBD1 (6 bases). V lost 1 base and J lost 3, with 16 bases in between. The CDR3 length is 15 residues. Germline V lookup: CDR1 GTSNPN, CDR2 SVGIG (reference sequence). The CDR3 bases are TGTGCCTGGAGTGATCAAGCACGGGACAACTACGAGCAGTACTTC. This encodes CAWSDQARDNYEQYF. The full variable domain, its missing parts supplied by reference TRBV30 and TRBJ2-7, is SQTIHQWPATLVQPVGSPLSLECTVEGTSNPNLYWYRQAAGRGLQLLFYSVGIGQISSEVPQNLSASRPQDRQFILSSKKLLLSDSGFYLCAWSDQARDNYEQYFGPGTRLTVT.

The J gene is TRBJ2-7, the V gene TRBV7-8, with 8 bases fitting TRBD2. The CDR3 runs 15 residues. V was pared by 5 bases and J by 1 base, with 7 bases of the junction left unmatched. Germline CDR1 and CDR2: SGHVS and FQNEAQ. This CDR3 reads CASSQTSVPSYEQYF. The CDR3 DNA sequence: TGTGCCAGCAGCCAGACTAGCGTGCCTTCCTACGAGCAGTACTTC.

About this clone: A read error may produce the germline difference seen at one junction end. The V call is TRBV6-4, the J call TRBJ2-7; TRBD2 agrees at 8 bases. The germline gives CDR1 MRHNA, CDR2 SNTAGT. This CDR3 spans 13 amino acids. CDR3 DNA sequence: TGTGCCAGCAGTGACTCGCGGGGGGTACAGCTGACCTTC. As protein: CASSDSRGVQLTF.

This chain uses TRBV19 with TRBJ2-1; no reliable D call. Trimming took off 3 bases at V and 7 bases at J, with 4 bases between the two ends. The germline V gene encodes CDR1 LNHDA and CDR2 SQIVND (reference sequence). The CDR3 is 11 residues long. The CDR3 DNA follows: TGTGCCAGTAGTATCGGGAATGAGCAGTTCTTC. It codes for CASSIGNEQFF.

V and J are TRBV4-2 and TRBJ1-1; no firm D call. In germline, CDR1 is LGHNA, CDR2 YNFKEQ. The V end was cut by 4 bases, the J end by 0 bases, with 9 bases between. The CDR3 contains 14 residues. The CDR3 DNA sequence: TGTGCCAGCAGCCGGCCCGATATGAACACTGAAGCTTTCTTT. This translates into CASSRPDMNTEAFF.

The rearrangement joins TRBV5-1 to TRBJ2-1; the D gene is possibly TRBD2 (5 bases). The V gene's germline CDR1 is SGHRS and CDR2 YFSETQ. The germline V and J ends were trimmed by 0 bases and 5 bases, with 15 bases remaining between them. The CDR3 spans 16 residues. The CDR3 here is CASSLGRERVNNEQFF. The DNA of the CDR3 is TGCGCCAGCAGCTTGGGAAGAGAGAGGGTGAACAATGAGCAGTTCTTC.

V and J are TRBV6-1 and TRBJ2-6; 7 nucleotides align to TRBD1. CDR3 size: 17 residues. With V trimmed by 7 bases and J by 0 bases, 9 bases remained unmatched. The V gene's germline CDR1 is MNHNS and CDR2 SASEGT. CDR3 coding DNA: TGTGCCAGCACTGAGGACAGGCTAAGCTCTGGGGCCAACGTCCTGACTTTC. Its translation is CASTEDRLSSGANVLTF.

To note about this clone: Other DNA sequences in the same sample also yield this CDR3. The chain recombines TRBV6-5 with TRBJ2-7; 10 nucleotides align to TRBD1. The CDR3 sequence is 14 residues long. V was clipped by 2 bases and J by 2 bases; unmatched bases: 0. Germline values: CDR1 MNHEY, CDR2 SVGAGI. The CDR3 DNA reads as TGTGCCAGCAGTTACGGACAGGGGGCCTACGAGCAGTACTTC. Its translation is CASSYGQGAYEQYF.

CDR3: CASAPVPPRGAQYF. CDR3 DNA: TGTGCCTCGGCGCCGGTTCCCCCGCGGGGGGCGCAGTATTTT. The rearrangement uses TRBV9 and TRBJ2-3; 8 bases align to TRBD2. J lost 10 bases, V lost 10 bases, and 17 bases had no gene match. This CDR3 region has 14 residues. CDR1 and CDR2 (germline): SGDLS, YYNGEE.

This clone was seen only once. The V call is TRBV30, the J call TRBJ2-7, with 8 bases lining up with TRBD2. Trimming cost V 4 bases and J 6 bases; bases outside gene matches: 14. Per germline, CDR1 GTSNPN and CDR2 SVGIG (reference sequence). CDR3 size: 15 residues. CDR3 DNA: TGTGCCTGGACTCAAAAAGGACTAGCTGGGGGCGAGCAGTACTTC. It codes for CAWTQKGLAGGEQYF.

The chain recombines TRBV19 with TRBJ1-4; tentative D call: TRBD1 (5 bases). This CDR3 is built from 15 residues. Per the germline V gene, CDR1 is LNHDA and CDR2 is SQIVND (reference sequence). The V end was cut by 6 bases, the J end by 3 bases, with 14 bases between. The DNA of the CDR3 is TGTGCCAGTAGACAAAGCAGGGAGGCTAATGAAAAACTGTTTTTT. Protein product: CASRQSREANEKLFF.

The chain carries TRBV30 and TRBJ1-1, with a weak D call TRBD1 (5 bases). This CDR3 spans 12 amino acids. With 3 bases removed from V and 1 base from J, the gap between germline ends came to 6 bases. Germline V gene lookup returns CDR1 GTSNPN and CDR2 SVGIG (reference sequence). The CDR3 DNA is TGTGCCTGGAGGACAGCGAACACTGAAGCTTTCTTT. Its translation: CAWRTANTEAFF.

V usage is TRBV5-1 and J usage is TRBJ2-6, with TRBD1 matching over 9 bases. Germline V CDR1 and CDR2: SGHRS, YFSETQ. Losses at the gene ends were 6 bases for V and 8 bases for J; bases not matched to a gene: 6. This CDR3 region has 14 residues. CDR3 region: CASTGQGYTNVLTF. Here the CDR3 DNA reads TGCGCCAGCACAGGACAGGGGTATACCAACGTCCTGACTTTC.

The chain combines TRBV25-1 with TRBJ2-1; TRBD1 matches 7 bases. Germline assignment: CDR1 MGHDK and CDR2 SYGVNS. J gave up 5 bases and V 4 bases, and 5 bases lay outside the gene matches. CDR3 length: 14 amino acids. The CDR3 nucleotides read TGTGCCAGCAGTGGACATACAGGGGACAATGAGCAGTTCTTC. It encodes CASSGHTGDNEQFF.